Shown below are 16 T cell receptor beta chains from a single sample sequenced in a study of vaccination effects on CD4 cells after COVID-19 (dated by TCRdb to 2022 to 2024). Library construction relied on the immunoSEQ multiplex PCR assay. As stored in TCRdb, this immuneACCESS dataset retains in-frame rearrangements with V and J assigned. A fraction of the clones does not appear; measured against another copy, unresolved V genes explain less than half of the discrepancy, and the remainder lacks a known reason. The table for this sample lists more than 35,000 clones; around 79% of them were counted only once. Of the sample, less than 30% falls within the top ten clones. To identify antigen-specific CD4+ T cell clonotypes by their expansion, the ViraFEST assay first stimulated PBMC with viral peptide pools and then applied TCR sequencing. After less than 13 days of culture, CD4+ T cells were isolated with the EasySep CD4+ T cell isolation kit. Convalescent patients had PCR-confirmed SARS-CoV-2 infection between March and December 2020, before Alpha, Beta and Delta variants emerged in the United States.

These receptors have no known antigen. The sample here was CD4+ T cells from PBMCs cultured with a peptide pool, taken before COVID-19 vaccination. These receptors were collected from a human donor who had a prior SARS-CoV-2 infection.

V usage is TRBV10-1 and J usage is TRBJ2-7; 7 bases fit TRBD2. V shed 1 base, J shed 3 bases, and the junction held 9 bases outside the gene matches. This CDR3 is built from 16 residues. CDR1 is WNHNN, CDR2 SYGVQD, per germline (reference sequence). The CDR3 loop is CASSELGLQNIYEQYF. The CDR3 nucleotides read TGCGCCAGCAGTGAGTTGGGACTACAAAACATCTACGAGCAGTACTTC.

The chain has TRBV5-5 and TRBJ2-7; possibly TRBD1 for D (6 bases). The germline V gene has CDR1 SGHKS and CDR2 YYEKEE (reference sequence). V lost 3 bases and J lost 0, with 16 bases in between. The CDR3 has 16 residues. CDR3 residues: CASSWGHRVSSYEQYF. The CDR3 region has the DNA TGTGCCAGCAGCTGGGGACACAGGGTAAGCTCCTACGAGCAGTACTTC.

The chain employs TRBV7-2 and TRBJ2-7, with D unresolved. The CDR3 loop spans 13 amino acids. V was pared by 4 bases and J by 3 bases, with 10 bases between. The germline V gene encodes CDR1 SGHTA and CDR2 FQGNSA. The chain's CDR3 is CASSSGPFYEQYF. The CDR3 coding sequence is TGTGCCAGCAGCTCCGGACCGTTCTACGAGCAGTACTTC.

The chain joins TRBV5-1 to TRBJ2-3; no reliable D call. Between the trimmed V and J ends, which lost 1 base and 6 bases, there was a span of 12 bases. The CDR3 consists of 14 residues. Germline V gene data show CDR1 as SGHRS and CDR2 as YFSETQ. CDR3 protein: CASSLSLGGDTQYF. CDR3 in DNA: TGCGCCAGCAGCTTGAGTCTAGGTGGGGATACGCAGTATTTT.

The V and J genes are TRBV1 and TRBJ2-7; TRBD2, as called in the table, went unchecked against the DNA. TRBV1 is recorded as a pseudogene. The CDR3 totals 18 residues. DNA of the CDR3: TGCACCAGCAGCCAAGATAAGCTCCGGGGTTACAGCTCCTACGAGCAGTACTTC. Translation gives CTSSQDKLRGYSSYEQYF.

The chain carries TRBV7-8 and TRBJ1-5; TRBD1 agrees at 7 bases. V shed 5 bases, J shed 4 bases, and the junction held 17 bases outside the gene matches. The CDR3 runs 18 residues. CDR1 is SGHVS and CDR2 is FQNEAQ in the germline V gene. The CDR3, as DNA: TGTGCCAGCAGCGCTACTAGGACAGGCGGGGGAAGGAATCAGCCCCAGCATTTT. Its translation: CASSATRTGGGRNQPQHF.

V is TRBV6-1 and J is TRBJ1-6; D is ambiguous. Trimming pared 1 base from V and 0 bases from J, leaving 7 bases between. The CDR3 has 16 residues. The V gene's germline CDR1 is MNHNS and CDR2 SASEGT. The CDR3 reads CASSEGPSSYNSPLHF. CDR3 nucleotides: TGTGCCAGCAGTGAAGGGCCGAGCTCCTATAATTCACCCCTCCACTTT.

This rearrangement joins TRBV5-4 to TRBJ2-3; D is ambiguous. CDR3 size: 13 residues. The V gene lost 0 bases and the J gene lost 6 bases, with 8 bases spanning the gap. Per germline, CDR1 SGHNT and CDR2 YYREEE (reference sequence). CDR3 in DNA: TGTGCCAGCAGCTTGGACTCGAAGGATACGCAGTATTTT. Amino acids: CASSLDSKDTQYF.

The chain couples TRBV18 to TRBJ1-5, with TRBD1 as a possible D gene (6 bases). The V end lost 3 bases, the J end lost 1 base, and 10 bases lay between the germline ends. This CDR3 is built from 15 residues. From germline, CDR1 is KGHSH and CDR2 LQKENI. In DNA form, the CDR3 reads TGTGCCAGCTCACCCGACAGGCAAAGCAATCAGCCCCAGCATTTT. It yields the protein CASSPDRQSNQPQHF.

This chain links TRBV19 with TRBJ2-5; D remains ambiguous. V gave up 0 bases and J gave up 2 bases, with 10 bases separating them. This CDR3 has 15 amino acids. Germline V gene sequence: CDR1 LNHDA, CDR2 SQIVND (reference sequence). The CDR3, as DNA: TGTGCCAGTAGTATAGATCTACGTGTTCAAGAGACCCAGTACTTC. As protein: CASSIDLRVQETQYF.

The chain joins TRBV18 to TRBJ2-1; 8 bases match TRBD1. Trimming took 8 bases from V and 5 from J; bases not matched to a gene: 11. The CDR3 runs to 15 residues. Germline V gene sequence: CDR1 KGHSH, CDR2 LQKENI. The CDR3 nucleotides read TGTGCCAGCGGCACAGGGGGTACTAGGAACAATGAGCAGTTCTTC. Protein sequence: CASGTGGTRNNEQFF.

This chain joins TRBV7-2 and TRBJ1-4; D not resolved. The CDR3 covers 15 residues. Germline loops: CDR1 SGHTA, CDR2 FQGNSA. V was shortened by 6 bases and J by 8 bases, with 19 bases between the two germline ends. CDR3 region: CASRGGSSPGEKLFF. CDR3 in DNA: TGTGCCAGCAGAGGCGGTTCATCCCCCGGGGAAAAACTGTTTTTT. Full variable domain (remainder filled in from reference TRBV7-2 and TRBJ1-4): GAGVSQSPSNKVTEKGKDVELRCDPISGHTALYWYRQSLGQGLEFLIYFQGNSAPDKSGLPSDRFSAERTGGSVSTLTIQRTQQEDSAVYLCASRGGSSPGEKLFFGSGTQLSVL.

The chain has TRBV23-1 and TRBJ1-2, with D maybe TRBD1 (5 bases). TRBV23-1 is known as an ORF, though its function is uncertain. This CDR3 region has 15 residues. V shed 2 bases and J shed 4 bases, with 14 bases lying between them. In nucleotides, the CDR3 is TGCGCCAGCAGTCAACCCACCTGCAGGGTCTATGGCTACACCTTC. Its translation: CASSQPTCRVYGYTF.

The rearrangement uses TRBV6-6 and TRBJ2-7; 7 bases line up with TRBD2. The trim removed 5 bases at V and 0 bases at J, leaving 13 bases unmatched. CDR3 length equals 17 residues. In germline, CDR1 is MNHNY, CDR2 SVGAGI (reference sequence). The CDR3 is CASSPGGAGTSSYEQYF. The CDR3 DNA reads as TGTGCCAGCAGTCCGGGGGGTGCCGGGACCAGCTCCTACGAGCAGTACTTC.

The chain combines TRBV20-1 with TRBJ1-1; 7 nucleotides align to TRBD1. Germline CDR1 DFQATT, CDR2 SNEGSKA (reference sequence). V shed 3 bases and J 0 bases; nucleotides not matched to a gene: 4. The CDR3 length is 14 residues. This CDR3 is CSASPGGMNTEAFF. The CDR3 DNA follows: TGCAGTGCTAGTCCAGGGGGTATGAACACTGAAGCTTTCTTT.

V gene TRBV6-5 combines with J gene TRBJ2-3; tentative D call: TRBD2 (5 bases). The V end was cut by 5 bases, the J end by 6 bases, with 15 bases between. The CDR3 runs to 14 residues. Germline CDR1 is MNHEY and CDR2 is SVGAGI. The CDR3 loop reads CASSRPPGGDTQYF. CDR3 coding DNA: TGTGCCAGCAGTCGCCCGCCGGGCGGGGATACGCAGTATTTT.